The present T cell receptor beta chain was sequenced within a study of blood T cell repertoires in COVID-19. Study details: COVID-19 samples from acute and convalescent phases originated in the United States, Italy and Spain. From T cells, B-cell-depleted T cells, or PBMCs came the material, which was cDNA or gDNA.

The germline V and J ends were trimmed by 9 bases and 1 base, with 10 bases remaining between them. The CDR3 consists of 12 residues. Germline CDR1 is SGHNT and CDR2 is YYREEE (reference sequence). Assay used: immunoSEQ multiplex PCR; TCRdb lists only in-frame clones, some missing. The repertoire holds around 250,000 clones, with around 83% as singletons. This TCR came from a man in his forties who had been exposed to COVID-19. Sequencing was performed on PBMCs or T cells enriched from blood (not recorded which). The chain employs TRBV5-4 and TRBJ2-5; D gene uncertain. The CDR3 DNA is TGTGCCACACAAATAGCCCAAGAGACCCAGTACTTC. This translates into CATQIAQETQYF.